These 18 T cell receptor beta chains were all obtained from the same sample, sequenced in a study of OX40 agonist ivuxolimab in advanced cancers. The repertoire was sequenced with immunoSEQ multiplex PCR; TCRdb's copy has only in-frame clones and lacks some. The sample yields about 31,000 clones, over 75% seen once. The sequencing here drew on CD4+ or CD8+ T cells sorted from blood, taken in a trial of the OX40 agonist ivuxolimab. These receptors were obtained from an adult with an advanced solid tumor such as melanoma, head and neck, liver or kidney cancer.

This clone was seen just once. This chain links TRBV6-1 with TRBJ2-7; no clear D gene. Trimming took 6 bases from V and 1 from J, leaving 16 bases between them. CDR3 size: 15 residues. Germline CDR1 reads MNHNS; CDR2 reads SASEGT. CDR3: CASSTWVERSYEQYF. CDR3 sequence (DNA): TGTGCCAGCAGCACATGGGTGGAGAGGTCCTACGAGCAGTACTTC.

This CDR3 reads CASSASTSPYNEQFF. CDR3 bases: TGTGCCAGCAGCGCCTCGACTTCCCCCTACAATGAGCAGTTCTTC. J is TRBJ2-1 and V is TRBV7-2; D ambiguous. V shed 5 bases and J shed 2 bases, with 13 bases lying between them. CDR3 length: 15 residues. Germline CDR1 reads SGHTA; CDR2 reads FQGNSA.

As DNA, the CDR3 is TGCGCCAGCAGCCAAAACACAGTGGGGTATGGCTACACCTTC. Translation: CASSQNTVGYGYTF. The chain is built from TRBV4-3 and TRBJ1-2; D gene unclear. CDR3 length: 14 amino acids. Germline CDR1 LGHNA, CDR2 YSLEER. Trimming left V 2 bases short and J 5 bases short, with 12 bases between.

The chain employs TRBV11-2 and TRBJ2-1, with 9 positions matching TRBD1. Trimming cost V 8 bases and J 1 base; bases outside gene matches: 0. Germline assignment: CDR1 SGHAT and CDR2 FQNNGV. The CDR3 contains 13 residues. CDR3 nucleotide sequence: TGTGCCAGCGGGACAGGGTCCTACAATGAGCAGTTCTTC. Encoded protein: CASGTGSYNEQFF.

The chain recombines TRBV13 with TRBJ2-7, with 8 bases identical to TRBD1. CDR3 length equals 15 residues. The V and J ends lost 2 bases and 2 bases, in that order; junction bases with no gene match: 5. In germline, CDR1 is PRHDT, CDR2 FYEKMQ (reference sequence). In nucleotides, the CDR3 is TGTGCCAGCAGCTTATATGGACAGGGCACCTACGAGCAGTACTTC. Its translation is CASSLYGQGTYEQYF.

The chain recombines TRBV7-4 with TRBJ2-1, with 10 bases matching TRBD2. Looked up from germline, CDR1 is SGHVT and CDR2 is SQSDAQ. CDR3 length: 16 residues. With V trimmed by 4 bases and J by 3 bases, 6 bases remained unmatched. The CDR3 is CASSSTSGVDYNEQFF. The DNA for the CDR3 is TGTGCCAGCAGCTCAACTAGCGGGGTAGACTACAATGAGCAGTTCTTC.

The chain joins TRBV9 to TRBJ2-2, with 10 bases identical to TRBD2. The CDR3 contains 16 residues. CDR1 is SGDLS, CDR2 YYNGEE, per germline. The V segment lost 3 bases and the J segment 0 bases; nucleotides outside the gene matches: 2. The CDR3 reads CASSGSGGANTGELFF. The CDR3, as DNA: TGTGCCAGCAGCGGGAGCGGGGGGGCGAACACCGGGGAGCTGTTTTTT.

The rearrangement links TRBV11-3 to TRBJ2-2, with a tentative D call TRBD2 (5 bases). Per the germline V gene, CDR1 is SGHNT and CDR2 is YENEEA. V lost 0 bases, J lost 6 bases, and 14 bases lay in between. The CDR3 spans 16 residues. The CDR3 spells CASSLDVGGSAGELFF. The CDR3 bases are TGTGCCAGCAGCTTAGACGTGGGCGGTAGCGCCGGGGAGCTGTTTTTT.

This clone was counted only a few times. The gene calls are TRBV6-7 and TRBJ1-5; D gene uncertain. TRBV6-7 is identified as an open reading frame with a role that is uncertain. This CDR3 region has 13 residues. The V gene lost 9 bases and the J gene lost 4 bases, with 13 bases spanning the gap. The CDR3 region is CARVGRLNQPQHF. Written as DNA, the CDR3 is TGTGCCAGGGTCGGCAGACTAAATCAGCCCCAGCATTTT.

The chain joins TRBV19 to TRBJ1-1; 10 nucleotides line up with TRBD1. Germline V gene data show CDR1 as LNHDA and CDR2 as SQIVND (reference sequence). The V gene end was trimmed by 5 bases and the J gene end by 5 bases; junction bases not matched to a gene: 5. There are 14 residues in the CDR3. CDR3 residues: CASSSGQGVTEAFF. The DNA for the CDR3 is TGTGCCAGTAGTTCCGGACAGGGGGTGACTGAAGCTTTCTTT.

The chain joins TRBV11-2 to TRBJ2-2; the D is unclear. Between the trimmed V and J ends, which lost 6 bases and 6 bases, there was a span of 20 bases. The CDR3 has 16 residues. The germline V gene has CDR1 SGHAT and CDR2 FQNNGV. The CDR3 loop is CASSTLWQASSGELFF. The DNA for the CDR3 is TGTGCCAGCAGTACCCTTTGGCAGGCCTCTTCCGGGGAGCTGTTTTTT.

This chain uses TRBV19 with TRBJ1-6; D is perhaps TRBD1 (6 bases). There are 13 residues in the CDR3. The germline gives CDR1 LNHDA, CDR2 SQIVND (reference sequence). V lost 8 bases and J lost 6, with 11 bases in between. The CDR3 loop reads CASGETGNSPLHF. The CDR3 region has the DNA TGTGCCAGTGGGGAGACAGGTAATTCACCCCTCCACTTT.

The gene calls are TRBV11-3 and TRBJ2-3; D assignment may be TRBD1 or TRBD2 (5 bases each). The V end lost 5 bases, the J end lost 1 base, and 25 bases lay between the germline ends. This CDR3 is built from 19 residues. CDR1 SGHNT and CDR2 YENEEA come from the germline V gene. The CDR3: CASSTLDSDKPGGTDTQYF. Written as DNA, the CDR3 is TGTGCCAGCAGCACCCTCGACTCGGACAAACCCGGGGGCACAGATACGCAGTATTTT.

The chain links TRBV6-1 to TRBJ2-2; no definite D call. The CDR3 extends over 13 amino acids. Germline V lookup: CDR1 MNHNS, CDR2 SASEGT. Trimming cost V 3 bases and J 13 bases, with 15 bases left between them. In nucleotides, the CDR3 is TGTGCCAGCAGTGATATTTGGGTGGGCCTGCTGTTTTTT. As protein: CASSDIWVGLLFF.

J is TRBJ2-7 and V is TRBV12-2; no check of the table's D call, TRBD1, against the DNA was made. TRBV12-2 is given as a pseudogene. CDR3 size: 16 residues. The CDR3 DNA reads TGTGCAAGTCGCTTAGTTTCCCCATCAGACTCCTACGAGCAGTACTTC. It is translated as CASRLVSPSDSYEQYF.

V usage is TRBV9 and J usage is TRBJ2-3; TRBD2 matches 9 bases. Germline V gene sequence: CDR1 SGDLS, CDR2 YYNGEE. CDR3 length: 17 amino acids. V dropped 0 bases and J dropped 4; count of bases not matched to a gene: 9. CDR3 sequence reads: CASSVDGGGAWPDTQYF. As DNA, the CDR3 is TGTGCCAGCAGCGTAGACGGCGGGGGGGCCTGGCCAGATACGCAGTATTTT.

The CDR3, as DNA: TGTGCCAGCAGCGTGACAGGCATGAACACTGAAGCTTTCTTT. Translated, it gives CASSVTGMNTEAFF. This chain connects TRBV9 to TRBJ1-1; D is possibly TRBD1 (6 bases). The CDR3 runs 14 residues. The V gene's germline CDR1 is SGDLS and CDR2 YYNGEE. V dropped 2 bases and J dropped 0 bases, with 8 bases sitting between them.

The chain couples TRBV27 to TRBJ2-1; 7 bases map to TRBD2. Germline trimming cut 8 bases from V and 0 bases from J; bases unmatched to any gene: 7. This CDR3 has 15 amino acids. The germline V gene encodes CDR1 MNHEY and CDR2 SMNVEV (reference sequence). This chain's CDR3 is CASSKGGPSYNEQFF. DNA for the CDR3: TGTGCCAGCTCTAAGGGAGGGCCCTCCTACAATGAGCAGTTCTTC.